The count of the clone carrying this TCR beta chain is one. This record comes from a study of OX40 agonist ivuxolimab in advanced cancers. The data were produced by immunoSEQ multiplex PCR, yet TCRdb's version contains in-frame clones alone and is incomplete. The sample yields 37,000 or so clones, around 80% seen once. The receptor's source is an adult with an advanced solid tumor such as melanoma, head and neck, liver or kidney cancer. The sample consisted of CD4+ or CD8+ T cells sorted from blood, taken in a trial of the OX40 agonist ivuxolimab.

CDR3 DNA sequence: TGTGCTAGTGGTTTGGACCAAGAGACCCAGTACTTC. This translates into CASGLDQETQYF. The chain is built from TRBV12-5 and TRBJ2-5; D remains ambiguous. V lost 1 base and J lost 0, with 0 bases in between. Germline V gives CDR1 LGHNT, CDR2 FRNRAP. The length of the CDR3 is 12 residues.